Below are 20 T cell receptor beta chains sequenced from a single sample in a study of low-dose radiotherapy and immunotherapy resistance in tumors. TRAV and TRBV primers primed cDNA for both TCRalpha and TCRbeta. Over 20 PCR cycles, TCRs were amplified from a constant-region primer and V-primer adapter. One entry per CDR3 protein, called by TCRdb with MiXCR from the reads. The table shows roughly 16,000 distinct CDR3 sequences, with 70% occurring only once. These receptors originate from a human donor with advanced metastatic prostate, ovarian, gallbladder or colorectal cancer (not recorded which). This table probably holds off-target reads from a library built for another chain.

The sample holds a few counts of this clonotype. The chain couples TRBV5-4 to TRBJ2-1; 10 bases map to TRBD2. The CDR3 is made up of 14 amino acids. V lost 5 bases and J lost 7; bases outside the gene matches: 6. Germline-derived CDR1 and CDR2 are SGHNT and YYREEE (reference sequence). The CDR3 is CASRASGSWNEQFF. DNA for the CDR3: TGTGCCAGCAGGGCTAGCGGGAGCTGGAATGAGCAGTTCTTC.

The chain couples TRBV7-8 to TRBJ1-1; perhaps TRBD1 as D (6 bases). Per the germline V gene, CDR1 is SGHVS and CDR2 is FQNEAQ. Trimming took off 7 bases at V and 4 bases at J, with 19 bases between the two ends. The CDR3 spans 15 residues. DNA of the CDR3: TGTGCCAGCACCTGGACGGCTCAGGGGTTCACTGAAGCTTTCTTT. Protein product: CASTWTAQGFTEAFF.

V usage is TRBV2 and J usage is TRBJ2-5, with 8 bases identical to TRBD1. V shed 11 bases and J 7 bases; nucleotides not matched to a gene: 21. Germline CDR1 SNHLY, CDR2 FYNNEI. The CDR3 covers 16 residues. For the CDR3, the DNA is TGTGCCGTAGAAGGGTCCCTCGCAGGGGGCGCAGGGACCCAGTACTTC. Protein product: CAVEGSLAGGAGTQYF.

This clonotype has a handful of counts. The rearrangement uses TRBV29-1 and TRBJ2-2; D unresolved. The CDR3 has 16 residues. Trimming shortened V by 2 bases and J by 5 bases, and 18 bases separated the two germline ends. In germline, CDR1 is SQVTM, CDR2 ANQGSEA. The CDR3 DNA is TGCAGCGTTGAAAAAGGATCCGGCCAGCAGACCGGGGAGCTGTTTTTT. Its translation: CSVEKGSGQQTGELFF.

The V gene is TRBV15, the J gene TRBJ2-3; D is unclear. Germline CDR1 is LNHNV and CDR2 is YYDKDF (reference sequence). This CDR3 is built from 16 residues. V was clipped by 0 bases and J by 0 bases, with 10 bases between them. CDR3 loop: CATSRDGQSSTDTQYF. The CDR3 bases are TGTGCCACCAGCAGAGATGGGCAATCTAGCACAGATACGCAGTATTTT.

This CDR3 reads CASSQRGGWDTQYF. The CDR3 region has the DNA TGTGCCAGCAGCCAACGGGGGGGATGGGATACGCAGTATTTT. The chain couples TRBV3-1 to TRBJ2-3, with 8 bases aligning to TRBD2. Germline CDR1 reads LGHDT; CDR2 reads YNNKEL (reference sequence). The CDR3 has 14 residues. J gave up 6 bases and V 2 bases, and 4 bases lay outside the gene matches.

The chain links TRBV5-1 to TRBJ2-2, with 8 positions matching TRBD2. The CDR3 sequence is 15 residues long. Germline V gives CDR1 SGHRS, CDR2 YFSETQ. The J segment lost 2 bases and the V segment lost 5 bases, leaving 5 bases of the junction unmatched. CDR3 in amino acids: CASRNSGDNTGELFF. CDR3 nucleotide sequence: TGCGCCAGCAGAAATAGCGGGGACAACACCGGGGAGCTGTTTTTT.

The chain is built from TRBV2 and TRBJ2-7; no definite D call. Germline V lookup: CDR1 SNHLY, CDR2 FYNNEI. Between the trimmed V and J ends, which lost 4 bases and 7 bases, there was a span of 17 bases. The CDR3 loop spans 14 amino acids. In DNA, the CDR3 is TGTGCCAGCAGTGCCCGGATTAATTACGTTGAGCAGTACTTC. Translated: CASSARINYVEQYF.

In this sample, this clonotype turned up a few times. The V gene is TRBV28, the J gene TRBJ1-2; D might be TRBD1 (6 bases). CDR1 and CDR2 (germline): MDHEN, SYDVKM. The CDR3 length is 13 residues. V was pared by 3 bases and J by 7 bases, with 12 bases between. In DNA, the CDR3 is TGTGCCAGCAGTTTTAGGGGGGGGGCTGGCTACACCTTC. It yields the protein CASSFRGGAGYTF.

The J gene is TRBJ2-1, the V gene TRBV27; TRBD2 aligns across 8 bases. The CDR3 is 18 amino acids. CDR1 and CDR2 from the germline V gene are MNHEY and SMNVEV (reference sequence). V dropped 5 bases and J dropped 6; count of bases not matched to a gene: 18. DNA for the CDR3: TGTGCCAGCAGTCCCCTTTTCGCGACGGGAGGGCCTCCCAATGAGCAGTTCTTC. It is translated as CASSPLFATGGPPNEQFF.

The chain has TRBV6-2 or TRBV6-3 and TRBJ1-1; 7 bases align to TRBD1. The CDR3 runs to 18 residues. Germline CDR1 MNHEY, CDR2 SVGEGT. The ends lost 5 bases at V and 1 base at J; junction bases unmatched: 16. CDR3 nucleotides: TGTGCCAGCAGTATAGACCGACAGGGTCTCAGGTCGAACACTGAAGCTTTCTTT. This encodes CASSIDRQGLRSNTEAFF.

V gene TRBV20-1 combines with J gene TRBJ2-1; 8 nucleotides agree with TRBD2. Germline V CDR1 and CDR2: DFQATT, SNEGSKA (reference sequence). Unmatched junction bases numbered 6, after V lost 2 bases and J lost 6 bases. This CDR3 has 14 amino acids. The CDR3 nucleotides are TGCAGTGCTAGAAAGCGGGGGACCCTCAATGAGCAGTTCTTC. Residues: CSARKRGTLNEQFF.

The chain links TRBV20-1 to TRBJ2-3; D is unclear. This CDR3 has 13 residues. Between the trimmed V and J ends, which lost 3 bases and 2 bases, there was a span of 9 bases. Looked up from germline, CDR1 is DFQATT and CDR2 is SNEGSKA (reference sequence). This CDR3 reads CSARWQDTDTQYF. In DNA, the CDR3 is TGCAGTGCTAGGTGGCAGGACACAGATACGCAGTATTTT.

The V and J genes are TRBV7-2 and TRBJ2-6; weak D call: TRBD1 (6 bases). Per the germline V gene, CDR1 is SGHTA and CDR2 is FQGNSA. The V end was cut by 3 bases, the J end by 0 bases, with 15 bases between. The CDR3 has 18 residues. The DNA for the CDR3 is TGTGCCAGCAGCTTCACAGGGCCCAGACCCTCTGGGGCCAACGTCCTGACTTTC. This codes for CASSFTGPRPSGANVLTF.

The rearrangement uses TRBV10-3 and TRBJ2-1; 15 nucleotides match TRBD2. J gave up 8 bases and V 4 bases, and 6 bases lay outside the gene matches. The CDR3 is 16 residues long. From germline, CDR1 is ENHRY and CDR2 SYGVKD. In DNA form, the CDR3 reads TGTGCCATCAGTGGACAGGGACTAGCGGGAGGTTATGAGCAGTTCTTC. It is translated as CAISGQGLAGGYEQFF.

The chain combines TRBV6-2 or TRBV6-3 with TRBJ2-1, with 9 bases fitting TRBD1. Germline CDR1 reads MNHEY; CDR2 reads SVGEGT. The CDR3 covers 14 residues. Trimming removed 6 bases from V and 5 bases from J; junction bases left unmatched: 5. Here the CDR3 DNA reads TGTGCCAGCAGGTGGACAGGGGCGGACAATGAGCAGTTCTTC. Its protein product is CASRWTGADNEQFF.

This clonotype appeared a few times. The chain's CDR3 is CASSSTSGGPVATGELFF. CDR3 DNA sequence: TGTGCCAGCAGCTCGACTAGCGGGGGGCCAGTTGCCACCGGGGAGCTGTTTTTT. J is TRBJ2-2 and V is TRBV5-6; 13 positions match TRBD2. V lost 3 bases to trimming and J lost 4 bases; unmatched junction nucleotides: 9. The CDR3 sequence is 18 residues long. CDR1 is SGHDT, CDR2 YYEEEE, per germline.

The genes are TRBV10-2 and TRBJ2-2, with 11 nucleotides matching TRBD1. The germline gives CDR1 WSHSY, CDR2 SAAADI. There are 13 residues in the CDR3. Unmatched junction bases numbered 2, after V lost 8 bases and J lost 6 bases. The CDR3 region has the DNA TGCGCCAGCCGGACAGGGGGCCCCGGGGAGCTGTTTTTT. This gives the protein CASRTGGPGELFF.

The table lists this clonotype with a few counts. J is TRBJ2-7 and V is TRBV5-1; D is perhaps TRBD1 (6 bases). CDR3 length equals 16 residues. Germline lookup yields CDR1 SGHRS and CDR2 YFSETQ. V was cut by 4 bases and J by 4 bases, with 21 bases left in between. CDR3 in amino acids: CASSPSTGLLGYEQYF. The CDR3 nucleotides read TGCGCCAGCAGCCCTAGCACAGGGTTACTTGGGTACGAGCAGTACTTC.

Only a few counts were recorded for this clonotype. The chain's CDR3 is CASSGGDRETNEQFF. CDR3 bases: TGCGCCAGCAGCGGAGGGGACAGGGAGACCAATGAGCAGTTCTTC. The J gene is TRBJ2-1, the V gene TRBV5-1; 9 positions agree with TRBD1. The J segment lost 6 bases and the V segment lost 4 bases, leaving 8 bases of the junction unmatched. Germline CDR1 and CDR2: SGHRS and YFSETQ. CDR3 length: 15 residues. The whole variable domain, remainder taken from reference TRBV5-1 and TRBJ2-1, is KAGVTQTPRYLIKTRGQQVTLSCSPISGHRSVSWYQQTPGQGLQFLFEYFSETQRNKGNFPGRFSGRQFSNSRSEMNVSTLELGDSALYLCASSGGDRETNEQFFGPGTRLTVL.